Listed below are T cell receptor beta chains from one sample, sequenced in a study of blood T cell repertoires in COVID-19. Profiled with immunoSEQ multiplex PCR; TCRdb holds only in-frame clones, not every one. The data contain about 120,000 clones, approximately 70% of them singletons. The specimen sequenced was peripheral blood. The receptors were gathered from a human donor with acute or convalescent COVID-19. The donor label of this sample is uncertain. Each CDR3 is given with its conserved first and last residue. The D gene is left open where the match is weak. Clone size, where shown, is once, few, many, or a class for clones that have expanded.

medium-sized,TRBV5-1,TRBJ1-5,-,TGCGCCAGCAGCTTGTATAGCAATCAGCCCCAGCATTTT,CASSLYSNQPQHF
few,TRBV5-1,TRBJ2-3,TRBD2,TGCGCCAGCAGGGATAGCGGGGGGCGGCAGTATTTT,CASRDSGGRQYF
-,TRBV11-2,TRBJ1-6,-,TGTGCCAGCAGCTTATCTTCGTACGGGGGTAATTCACCCCTCCACTTT,CASSLSSYGGNSPLHF
-,TRBV3-1/TRBV3-2,TRBJ1-1,TRBD1,TGTGCCAGCAGCCAAGACGCTGGACTGCTCAGGGGGGACACTGAAGCTTTCTTT,CASSQDAGLLRGDTEAFF
-,TRBV5-1,TRBJ1-4,TRBD1,TGCGCCAGCAGCTCCTCGGGACAGAAAAATGAAAAACTGTTTTTT,CASSSSGQKNEKLFF
-,TRBV3-1/TRBV3-2,TRBJ1-2,TRBD1,TGTGCCAGCAGCCAAGTGACAGGGGTCTATGGCTACACCTTC,CASSQVTGVYGYTF
-,TRBV6-5,TRBJ2-6,-,TGTGCCAGCAGCGGGTCCGTCTCTGGGGCCAACGTCCTGACTTTC,CASSGSVSGANVLTF
-,TRBV21-1,TRBJ1-6,-,TGTGCCAGCAGCACCGGCGGACAGGGGGTTCCTTACTTCTATAATTCACCCCTCCACTTT,CASSTGGQGVPYFYNSPLHF
-,TRBV24-1,TRBJ2-5,-,TGTGCCACCAGTGATCCTAACCAAGAGACCCAGTACTTC,CATSDPNQETQYF
many,TRBV2,TRBJ1-3,-,TGTGCCAGCAGCGTCCGACACCCCTTGGATGGAAACACCATATATTTT,CASSVRHPLDGNTIYF
few,TRBV10-2,TRBJ2-1,TRBD2,TGCGCCAGCAGTGCGAAACTAGCGGGGTACAATGAGCAGTTCTTC,CASSAKLAGYNEQFF
-,TRBV7-2,TRBJ2-3,TRBD1,TGTGCCAGCAGCTTAGACAGGGGGACAGATACGCAGTATTTT,CASSLDRGTDTQYF
-,TRBV19,TRBJ1-1,-,TGTGCCAGTAGTATCCCCATGAACACTGAAGCTTTCTTT,CASSIPMNTEAFF
few,TRBV14,TRBJ1-1,-,TGTGCCAGCAGCCAAGACAGGGTTTATAGTGAAGCTTTCTTT,CASSQDRVYSEAFF
-,TRBV19,TRBJ2-1,TRBD1,TGTGCCAGTAGAGTCGGGACAGGGGGATACAATGAGCAGTTCTTC,CASRVGTGGYNEQFF
few,TRBV4-1,TRBJ1-1,-,TGCGCCAGCAGCCTCGGAGAATTGAACACTGAAGCTTTCTTT,CASSLGELNTEAFF
once,TRBV27,TRBJ1-4,-,TGTGCCAGCAGTGCCGGGAGGGGAGCAACTAATGAAAAACTGTTTTTT,CASSAGRGATNEKLFF
-,TRBV19,TRBJ2-1,-,TGTGCCAGTAGTGCCCGTCGTCAGTACCTCTCCTACAATGAGCAGTTCTTC,CASSARRQYLSYNEQFF
-,TRBV28,TRBJ1-4,-,TGTGCCAGCAGACGACAGAACGGCGGTGAAAAACTGTTTTTT,CASRRQNGGEKLFF
once,TRBV18,TRBJ2-7,TRBD1,TGTGCCAGCTCACCAACAGGGGGCAACTACGAGCAGTACTTC,CASSPTGGNYEQYF
-,TRBV11-2,TRBJ1-2,TRBD1,TGTGCCAGCAGCTTAGATCTAGGGGGCTTCTATGGCTACACCTTC,CASSLDLGGFYGYTF
-,TRBV6-5,TRBJ1-4,-,TGTGCCAGCCGAGGAGCAACTAATGAAAAACTGTTTTTT,CASRGATNEKLFF
-,TRBV6-5,TRBJ2-2,TRBD2,TGTGCCAGTTTAGCGGGGGGGGGCGGGGAGCTGTTTTTT,CASLAGGGGELFF